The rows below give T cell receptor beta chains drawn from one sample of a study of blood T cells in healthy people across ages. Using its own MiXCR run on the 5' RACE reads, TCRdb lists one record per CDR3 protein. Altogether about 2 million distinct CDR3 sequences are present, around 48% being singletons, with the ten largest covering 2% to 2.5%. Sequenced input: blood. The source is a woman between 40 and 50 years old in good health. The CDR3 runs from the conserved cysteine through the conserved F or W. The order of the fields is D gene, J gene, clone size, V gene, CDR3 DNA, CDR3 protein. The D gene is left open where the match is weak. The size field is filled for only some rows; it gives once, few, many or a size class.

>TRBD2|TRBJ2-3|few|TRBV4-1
TGCGCCAGCACCTCGACTAGCGGGGGGCGCACAGATACGCAGTATTTT
CASTSTSGGRTDTQYF
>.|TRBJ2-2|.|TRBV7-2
TGTGCCAGCAGCCCGCGTGATCTCACCGGGGAGCTGTTTTTT
CASSPRDLTGELFF
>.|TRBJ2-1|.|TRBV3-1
TGTGCCAGCAGCCAAGACAGTGGGGCGGGGAGATACAATGAGCAGTTCTTC
CASSQDSGAGRYNEQFF
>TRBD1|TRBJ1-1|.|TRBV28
TGTGCCAGCAGTGGACCCGGGACAGGGGGCGGTAACACTGAAGCTTTCTTT
CASSGPGTGGGNTEAFF
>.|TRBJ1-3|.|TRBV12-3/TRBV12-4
TGTGCCAGCAGTCTCGGGGGACCTGGAAACACCATATATTTT
CASSLGGPGNTIYF
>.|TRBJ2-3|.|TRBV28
TGTGCCAGCAGCACAGGGAGGAACACAGATACGCAGTATTTT
CASSTGRNTDTQYF
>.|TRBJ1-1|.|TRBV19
TGTGCCAGTCATAGGGGGAACACTGAAGCTTTCTTT
CASHRGNTEAFF
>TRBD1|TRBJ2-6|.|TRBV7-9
TGTGCCAGCAGCCCTAAGACAGGGACCCCCTCTGGGGCCAACGTCCTGACTTTC
CASSPKTGTPSGANVLTF
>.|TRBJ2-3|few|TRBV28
TGTGCCAGCAGACCCGGACTAAGGGCAGATACGCAGTATTTT
CASRPGLRADTQYF
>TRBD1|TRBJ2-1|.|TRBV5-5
TGTGCCAGCAGCTCGGAGACAGGGGGCGCGCTGTATGAGACCCAGTTCTTC
CASSSETGGALYETQFF
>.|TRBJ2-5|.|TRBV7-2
TGTGCCAGCAGCACCCGTCTAGCCAGGGGGGCTGAGACCCAGTACTTC
CASSTRLARGAETQYF
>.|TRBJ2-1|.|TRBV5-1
TGCGCCAGCAGCTTTTCGGATCCCAATGAGCAGTTCTTC
CASSFSDPNEQFF
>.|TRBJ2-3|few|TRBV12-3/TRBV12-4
TGTGCCAGCAGTTTTGGGGGGGGCGGAGATGCGCAGTATTTT
CASSFGGGGDAQYF
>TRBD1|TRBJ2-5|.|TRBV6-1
TGTGCCAGCAGGACAGGGGGGTACCAAGAGACCCAGTACTTC
CASRTGGYQETQYF
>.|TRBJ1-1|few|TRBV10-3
TGTGCCATCGGTGCGGGGGGCAGTGACACTGAAGCTTTCTTT
CAIGAGGSDTEAFF
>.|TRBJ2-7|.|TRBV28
TGTGCCAGCAGAACCCCTCTGCTCGAGCAGTACTTC
CASRTPLLEQYF
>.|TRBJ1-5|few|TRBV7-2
TGTGCCAGCAGCTCCCCTGGAGGGGCCAATCAGCCCCAGCATTTT
CASSSPGGANQPQHF
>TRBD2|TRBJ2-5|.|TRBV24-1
TGTGCCACCAGTATCGGGGGGAGTGAGCAGTACTTC
CATSIGGSEQYF
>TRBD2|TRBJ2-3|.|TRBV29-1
TGCAGCGCTAGGGAGGGACCGGGCCAGCCAGATACGCAGTATTTT
CSAREGPGQPDTQYF
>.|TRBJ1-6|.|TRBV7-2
TGTGCCAGCAGCTTAGGCGGGGTCTCTTCACCCCTCCACTTT
CASSLGGVSSPLHF
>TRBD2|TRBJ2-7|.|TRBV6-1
TGTGCCAGCAGTGAAGCAAGCGGGGGGGCCTACGAGCAGTACTTC
CASSEASGGAYEQYF
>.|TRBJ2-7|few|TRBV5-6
TGTGCCAGCAGCATGGAAAACAGGGCCAAGTACTTC
CASSMENRAKYF
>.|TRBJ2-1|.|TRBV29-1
TGCAGCGTGCCCTCTGATGGGGTCGGTGAGCAGTTCTTC
CSVPSDGVGEQFF
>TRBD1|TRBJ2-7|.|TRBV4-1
TGCGCCAGCAGCCAAGGAGGCGAGGGGGCGGCTCCCTACGAGCAGTACTTC
CASSQGGEGAAPYEQYF
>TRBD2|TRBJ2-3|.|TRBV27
TGTGCCAGCAGTTCCATAGCGGGGGGCATCCTTAGCACAGATACGCAGTATTTT
CASSSIAGGILSTDTQYF
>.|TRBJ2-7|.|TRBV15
TGTGCCACCAGCTCTCCCGGGCTGTACAATGAGCAGTACTTC
CATSSPGLYNEQYF
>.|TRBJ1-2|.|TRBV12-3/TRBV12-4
TGTGCCAGCAGTCCGACGGACTTCTATGGCTACACCTTC
CASSPTDFYGYTF
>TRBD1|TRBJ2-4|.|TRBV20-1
TGCAGTGCGGACCCAGGACAGGGGGATAAAAACATTCAGTACTTC
CSADPGQGDKNIQYF
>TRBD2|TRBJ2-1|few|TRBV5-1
TGCGCCAGCAGCTTGGCCCCGGGACTAGCGGGGGGCCCGAATGAGCAGTTCTTC
CASSLAPGLAGGPNEQFF
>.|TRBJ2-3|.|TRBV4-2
TGTGCCAGCAGCCAGGCCCCCTTGCTGCCCACAGATACGCAGTATTTT
CASSQAPLLPTDTQYF
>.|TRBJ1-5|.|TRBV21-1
TGTGCCAGCAGCAGACCTGGGGGAGGGGGGCGAAGCAATCAGCCCCAGCATTTT
CASSRPGGGGRSNQPQHF
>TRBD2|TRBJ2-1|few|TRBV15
TGTGCCACCAGCAGTCTAGCGGGGGAAAACAATGAGCAGTTCTTC
CATSSLAGENNEQFF
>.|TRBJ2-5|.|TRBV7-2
TGTGCCAGCAGCCGCATGACAAGGACGAGACAAGAGACCCAGTACTTC
CASSRMTRTRQETQYF
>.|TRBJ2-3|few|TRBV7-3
TGTGCCAGCAGCTTATCGTACGGGGATACGCAGTATTTT
CASSLSYGDTQYF
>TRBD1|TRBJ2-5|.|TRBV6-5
TGTGCCAGCAGTTTTTTAACCGGGACAGAGACCCATATCCAAGAGACCCAGTACTTC
CASSFLTGTETHIQETQYF
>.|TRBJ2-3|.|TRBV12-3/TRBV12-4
TGTGCCAGCAGTTTCGACGGGATTTTCACAGATACGCAGTATTTT
CASSFDGIFTDTQYF